Listed below are T cell receptor beta chains from one sample, sequenced in a study of beta chain features in type 1 diabetes. Produced via immunoSEQ multiplex PCR; TCRdb's table is partial and in-frame only. The repertoire has some 100,000 clones, under 40% of them found once; the top ten carry roughly 0.07%. The source material was stem cell memory CD4+ T cells from blood. These receptors originate from a woman aged 18-29 years in good health. The conserved cysteine and the conserved F or W are not part of the CDR3 here.

v_gene	j_gene	CDR3aa
TRBV28	TRBJ1-3	ASSSGGLNTIY
TRBV18	TRBJ1-2	ASSHSGVVHGYT
TRBV5-1	TRBJ2-1	ASSLRTGGPNNEQF
TRBV9	.	ASSRSGTSGGLSPNEQY
TRBV15	TRBJ2-5	ATSRVEGGETQY
TRBV28	TRBJ2-6	ASSLGAASGANVLT
TRBV7-2	TRBJ1-4	ASSARDRALF
TRBV10-3	TRBJ2-7	AIRRQGVRGEQY
TRBV5-1	TRBJ2-1	DSSSSRAGNEQF
TRBV6-1	TRBJ2-7	ASSPHGTFFYEQY
TRBV30	TRBJ1-5	AWSVRQAPQPQH
TRBV28	TRBJ2-7	ASSRGQAYEQY
TRBV2	TRBJ1-2	ATRSDRRLKVAGYT
TRBV5-1	TRBJ2-7	ASSFLGGPYEQY
TRBV28	TRBJ2-1	ASSGSYNEQF
TRBV14	TRBJ2-3	ASSLLESSSQY
TRBV28	TRBJ2-7	ASSSPSYYEQY
TRBV7-2	TRBJ1-3	ASSAQGFPGNTIY
TRBV28	TRBJ2-1	ASTAAPYNEQF
TRBV5-1	TRBJ2-1	ASSLDGTINEQF
TRBV6-1	TRBJ1-5	ASSQGQGYQPQH
TRBV7-2	TRBJ2-5	ASSFTGGVETQY
TRBV4-3	TRBJ1-3	ASSQEGRVRSGNTIY
TRBV19	TRBJ2-2	ASSIRRRELF
TRBV19	TRBJ2-1	ASSTNRGGEQF
TRBV7-2	TRBJ1-5	ASSLTVGNQPQH
TRBV4-3	TRBJ1-1	ASSQVSMNTEAF
TRBV25-1	TRBJ2-7	ASSVDGSSYEQY
TRBV2	TRBJ1-3	ASGGTVKY
TRBV4-1	TRBJ2-2	ASSPSQREVRGGELF
TRBV4-1	TRBJ2-1	ASSLGLANEQF
TRBV19	TRBJ1-2	ASSNSYGYT
TRBV11-2	TRBJ2-5	ASSLDWGEAGKTQY
TRBV11-1	TRBJ2-3	ASSPRLGADTQY
TRBV5-4	TRBJ2-7	ASSPASGYSYEQY
TRBV15	TRBJ2-7	ATSNGRGLYEQY
TRBV7-9	TRBJ1-2	ASSQSPGNYGYT
TRBV7-2	TRBJ1-3	ASSTQGQGYPSSGNTIY
TRBV6-1	TRBJ1-5	ASLTGLEPQH
TRBV28	TRBJ1-2	ASSARQGFFYGYT
TRBV6-6	TRBJ2-1	ASIKPRSNEQF
TRBV4-3	TRBJ1-4	ASSQRTGRHEKLF
TRBV30	TRBJ2-1	AWSGYRGGSYNEQF
TRBV5-1	TRBJ2-2	ASTWTGSTGELF
TRBV10-3	TRBJ2-1	AISGLAGVGNEQF
TRBV5-1	TRBJ2-7	ASSLVGGRINEQY
TRBV5-1	TRBJ2-7	ASSFLSGTGIYEQY
TRBV11-1	TRBJ2-7	ASSTPSGNRYEQY
TRBV27	TRBJ2-7	ASMPDRTYEQY
TRBV25-1	TRBJ1-1	ASSEYSSEEAF
TRBV7-9	TRBJ2-7	ASSSDRLTYEQY
TRBV7-9	TRBJ2-7	ASRTGTGYEQY
TRBV19	TRBJ2-1	ASSINRAGGQNEQF
TRBV10-3	TRBJ2-1	AISAGQNEQF
TRBV11-2	TRBJ2-3	ASSLDRPSPTTDTQY
TRBV6-5	TRBJ2-3	ASSYSGQPPNTQY
TRBV29-1	TRBJ2-5	SVNTGGVETQY
TRBV18	TRBJ1-1	ASSYQVNTEAF
TRBV14	TRBJ1-1	ASSHLGQGHTEAF
TRBV7-8	TRBJ1-5	ASSLVGIQPQH